Shown below are 26 T cell receptor beta chains from a single sample sequenced in a study of Graves' ophthalmopathy and Graves' hyperthyroidism. RNA transcripts served as template for amplifying TCR beta CDR3 sequences. Investigators did first-round RT-PCR with HTBI primers, then second-round multiplex PCR. TCRdb independently ran MiXCR on the multiplex PCR reads; one entry per CDR3 protein. The table lists approximately 460,000 distinct CDR3 sequences, approximately 14% of them singletons, with about 10% in the top ten. The sample consisted of blood. These receptors all stem from a woman under 40 with Graves' ophthalmopathy.

The table lists this clonotype with many counts. The chain is built from TRBV25-1 and TRBJ1-1; D not certain. The CDR3 is 15 residues long. The germline V gene has CDR1 MGHDK and CDR2 SYGVNS. Trimming cost V 2 bases and J 0 bases, with 10 bases left between them. CDR3 sequence (DNA): TGTGCCAGCAGTGAAGCTGTAGGGATGAACACTGAAGCTTTCTTT. It translates to CASSEAVGMNTEAFF.

This chain uses TRBV4-1 with TRBJ2-5; 7 bases map to TRBD2. The junction had 13 bases not matched to a gene; V was cut back by 4 bases and J by 5 bases. CDR1 and CDR2 (germline): MGHRA, YSYEKL. The CDR3 runs to 16 residues. The CDR3 nucleotides read TGCGCCAGCAGCCGGGGACTCGGGGGGAATAGGGAGACCCAGTACTTC. Residues: CASSRGLGGNRETQYF.

Ten or more counts support this clonotype. The V and J genes are TRBV7-9 and TRBJ2-4, with 11 bases aligning to TRBD2. The junction had 4 bases not matched to a gene; V was cut back by 5 bases and J by 7 bases. CDR3 length: 14 residues. Per the germline V gene, CDR1 is SEHNR and CDR2 is FQNEAQ (reference sequence). This chain's CDR3 is CASSGSGRENIQYF. The CDR3, as DNA: TGTGCCAGCAGCGGTAGCGGGAGGGAGAACATTCAGTACTTC.

This clonotype was counted many times. The chain has TRBV6-5 and TRBJ2-7, with 8 bases fitting TRBD2. Losses at the gene ends were 2 bases for V and 3 bases for J; bases not matched to a gene: 3. CDR3 length equals 14 residues. Germline CDR1 MNHEY, CDR2 SVGAGI. DNA for the CDR3: TGTGCCAGCAGTTACGTCCGGGGGGGCTACGAGCAGTACTTC. It translates to CASSYVRGGYEQYF.

This clonotype was counted many times. The chain uses TRBV6-2 or TRBV6-3 and TRBJ2-7, with TRBD1 matching over 7 bases. V shed 5 bases, J shed 0 bases, and the junction held 7 bases outside the gene matches. Germline assignment: CDR1 MNHEY and CDR2 SVGEGT. The CDR3 spans 15 residues. CDR3 loop: CASSHFRDSSYEQYF. CDR3 DNA sequence: TGTGCCAGCAGTCACTTCCGGGACAGCTCCTACGAGCAGTACTTC.

For this clonotype: A single base separates this from a much larger clone, so it may be a read error. The CDR3 nucleotides are TGCGCCAGCAGGTGGGGAGGCAGCTCCTACGAGCAGTACTTC. This gives the protein CASRWGGSSYEQYF. The chain combines TRBV5-1 with TRBJ2-7, with D possibly being TRBD2 (6 bases). The CDR3 is made up of 14 amino acids. The V end lost 5 bases, the J end lost 0 bases, and 12 bases lay between the germline ends. Germline V gives CDR1 SGHRS, CDR2 YFSETQ.

This clonotype was found a few times. V gene TRBV30 combines with J gene TRBJ2-1; D unclear. This CDR3 contains 14 residues. Germline CDR1 is GTSNPN and CDR2 is SVGIG (reference sequence). The V end was cut by 0 bases, the J end by 4 bases, with 10 bases between. The CDR3 loop reads CAWSVQSGYNEQFF. In DNA, the CDR3 is TGTGCCTGGAGTGTTCAATCTGGATACAATGAGCAGTTCTTC.

This clonotype was seen ten or more times. The chain uses TRBV28 and TRBJ2-7; TRBD1 matches at 11 bases. V trimming: 7 bases; J trimming: 1 base; junction bases outside the gene matches: 3. The V gene's germline CDR1 is MDHEN and CDR2 SYDVKM. The CDR3 has 14 residues. In DNA form, the CDR3 reads TGTGCCAGCAAAGGACAGGGGGCGTCCTACGAGCAGTACTTC. This encodes CASKGQGASYEQYF.

This clonotype has ten or more counts. CDR3 bases: TGTGCCAGCAGCGTAGGGGGGGATTCACCCCTCCACTTT. This codes for CASSVGGDSPLHF. V and J are TRBV9 and TRBJ1-6, with D perhaps matching TRBD1 (5 bases). CDR1 and CDR2 from the germline V gene are SGDLS and YYNGEE. Trimming removed 0 bases at V and 8 bases at J, with 6 bases between. This CDR3 has 13 residues. Filled out from reference TRBV9 and TRBJ1-6, the complete variable domain reads DSGVTQTPKHLITATGQRVTLRCSPRSGDLSVYWYQQSLDQGLQFLIQYYNGEERAKGNILERFSAQQFPDLHSELNLSSLELGDSALYFCASSVGGDSPLHFGNGTRLTVT.

At least ten counts were recorded for this clonotype. The chain is built from TRBV2 and TRBJ1-1; D ambiguous. V gave up 11 bases and J gave up 5 bases, with 12 bases separating them. There are 11 residues in the CDR3. Germline loops: CDR1 SNHLY, CDR2 FYNNEI. Here the CDR3 DNA reads TGTGCCGCTTGGGGTGGAACTGAAGCTTTCTTT. The encoded protein is CAAWGGTEAFF.

The chain joins TRBV6-5 to TRBJ2-5; D remains ambiguous. The V end was cut by 0 bases, the J end by 1 base, with 9 bases between. CDR1 is MNHEY and CDR2 is SVGAGI in the germline V gene. The CDR3 loop spans 15 amino acids. For the CDR3, the DNA is TGTGCCAGCAGTTACTCGAGAGGATTCCAAGAGACCCAGTACTTC. It encodes CASSYSRGFQETQYF.

This clonotype was counted between two and nine times. A much larger clone sits a single nucleotide away, making a read error possible. The chain carries TRBV28 and TRBJ2-7; D call uncertain. The germline CDR1 and CDR2 sequences are MDHEN and SYDVKM. Trimming cost V 6 bases and J 7 bases, with 22 bases left between them. This CDR3 region has 15 residues. CDR3 coding DNA: TGTGCCAGCAGCTTAAGCCCCGGGCAGTCGAATGAGCAGTACTTC. Protein: CASSLSPGQSNEQYF. The variable domain in full, completed from reference TRBV28 and TRBJ2-7, reads DVKVTQSSRYLVKRTGEKVFLECVQDMDHENMFWYRQDPGLGLRLIYFSYDVKMKEKGDIPEGYSVSREKKERFSLILESASTNQTSMYLCASSLSPGQSNEQYFGPGTRLTVT.

There are many counts of this clonotype. The V call is TRBV12-3 or TRBV12-4, the J call TRBJ1-1; tentative D call: TRBD1 (5 bases). V dropped 3 bases and J dropped 1 base, with 9 bases sitting between them. CDR3 size: 14 residues. For the CDR3, the DNA is TGTGCCAGCAGTTTTAGGGACGGGAACACTGAAGCTTTCTTT. This sequence encodes CASSFRDGNTEAFF.

The chain links TRBV6-1 to TRBJ1-5; no definite D call. CDR3 size: 14 residues. CDR1 and CDR2 from the germline V gene are MNHNS and SASEGT. The germline V and J ends were trimmed by 6 bases and 0 bases, with 9 bases remaining between them. CDR3 sequence: CASRRHPSNQPQHF. The CDR3 region has the DNA TGTGCCAGCAGGCGACACCCTAGCAATCAGCCCCAGCATTTT.

The sample holds a few counts of this clonotype. As the CDR3 is not closed by the conserved phenylalanine or tryptophan, this likely results from a read error. The V and J genes are TRBV4-1 and TRBJ2-5; 8 nucleotides match TRBD1. There are 17 residues in the CDR3. Germline CDR1 and CDR2: MGHRA and YSYEKL. The ends lost 1 base at V and 4 bases at J; junction bases unmatched: 11. The CDR3 DNA is TGCGCCAGCAGCCAAGGGGACCAGGGGGCCGGGCGAGAGACCCAGTACCTC. It yields the protein CASSQGDQGAGRETQYL.

This clonotype was seen repeatedly, ten times or more. V and J are TRBV6-1 and TRBJ1-6, with D tentatively TRBD1 (5 bases). The CDR3 totals 14 residues. Germline V CDR1 and CDR2: MNHNS, SASEGT. V dropped 3 bases and J dropped 14 bases, with 17 bases sitting between them. The CDR3 DNA follows: TGTGCCAGCAGTGAGGCAGGGACGGCTACTGCCCTCCACTTT. This encodes CASSEAGTATALHF.

At least ten counts were recorded for this clonotype. This chain joins TRBV2 and TRBJ2-4; no firm D call. Per the germline V gene, CDR1 is SNHLY and CDR2 is FYNNEI. The length of the CDR3 is 15 residues. V was cut by 0 bases and J by 0 bases, with 6 bases left in between. The CDR3 nucleotides are TGTGCCAGCAGTGAAGCCGCAATAGCCAAAAACATTCAGTACTTC. Its protein product is CASSEAAIAKNIQYF.

The chain links TRBV6-1 to TRBJ1-1; D remains ambiguous. V lost 5 bases, J lost 1 base, and 14 bases lay in between. Germline V lookup: CDR1 MNHNS, CDR2 SASEGT. This CDR3 comprises 15 residues. CDR3 sequence reads: CASSPRAATNTEAFF. DNA for the CDR3: TGTGCCAGCAGTCCCCGTGCGGCGACGAACACTGAAGCTTTCTTT.

This clonotype was seen many times. The CDR3 here is CASSPPRRANTIYF. CDR3 nucleotide sequence: TGTGCCAGCAGCCCCCCCCGGAGGGCGAACACCATATATTTT. The chain combines TRBV13 with TRBJ1-3, with D hard to call. This CDR3 is built from 14 residues. V lost 5 bases and J 7 bases, leaving 15 bases between the germline ends. From germline, CDR1 is PRHDT and CDR2 FYEKMQ (reference sequence).

This clonotype has a handful of counts. The chain uses TRBV18 and TRBJ1-3; no reliable D call. The germline gives CDR1 KGHSH, CDR2 LQKENI. The CDR3 extends over 13 amino acids. Trimming stripped 6 bases from V and 5 bases from J, with 11 bases between. CDR3 loop: CASSQSARNTIYF. CDR3 sequence (DNA): TGTGCCAGCTCCCAAAGTGCGAGAAACACCATATATTTT.

This sequence joins TRBV4-1 and TRBJ2-2; D is possibly TRBD1 or TRBD2 (5 bases each). This CDR3 has 15 residues. Trimming stripped 4 bases from V and 6 bases from J, with 15 bases between. Per germline, CDR1 MGHRA and CDR2 YSYEKL. The CDR3 here is CASSPRGRFAGELFF. The CDR3 coding sequence is TGCGCCAGCAGCCCCCGGGGACGATTCGCCGGGGAGCTGTTTTTT.

This clonotype was found many times. This chain connects TRBV29-1 to TRBJ1-1; D is perhaps TRBD1 (6 bases). This CDR3 is built from 13 residues. Germline values: CDR1 SQVTM, CDR2 ANQGSEA. Between the trimmed V and J ends, which lost 3 bases and 5 bases, there was a span of 13 bases. This chain's CDR3 is CSVETGGGTEAFF. For the CDR3, the DNA is TGCAGCGTTGAGACAGGTGGAGGGACTGAAGCTTTCTTT.

This clonotype was picked up many times. The chain is built from TRBV28 and TRBJ2-5, with D unresolved. This CDR3 has 12 residues. The V end was cut by 6 bases, the J end by 3 bases, with 8 bases between. From germline, CDR1 is MDHEN and CDR2 SYDVKM. The CDR3 DNA reads as TGTGCCAGCAGCCCAATGAAAGAGACCCAGTACTTC. It encodes CASSPMKETQYF.

This chain connects TRBV12-3 or TRBV12-4 to TRBJ1-1; possible D gene TRBD1, 6 bases. There are 18 residues in the CDR3. Trimming stripped 7 bases from V and 0 bases from J, with 24 bases between. The CDR3: CASTTYLQGLGMNTEAFF. The DNA for the CDR3 is TGTGCCAGCACCACGTACTTGCAGGGGTTGGGGATGAACACTGAAGCTTTCTTT.

The table lists this clonotype with many counts. The rearrangement uses TRBV20-1 and TRBJ2-2; possibly TRBD1 for D (5 bases). The CDR3 extends over 11 amino acids. V was trimmed by 6 bases and J by 10 bases, leaving 12 bases between them. CDR1 and CDR2 from the germline V gene are DFQATT and SNEGSKA (reference sequence). CDR3 DNA: TGCAGTGCCCTTGGGGCAGCGGAGCTGTTTTTT. Translated: CSALGAAELFF.

The sample holds many counts of this clonotype. V is TRBV12-3 or TRBV12-4 and J is TRBJ2-7; D remains ambiguous. This CDR3 comprises 11 residues. Trimming removed 6 bases from V and 5 bases from J, with 8 bases in between. The CDR3 here is CASSIRHEQYF. The CDR3 nucleotides are TGTGCCAGCAGCATTCGCCACGAGCAGTACTTC.